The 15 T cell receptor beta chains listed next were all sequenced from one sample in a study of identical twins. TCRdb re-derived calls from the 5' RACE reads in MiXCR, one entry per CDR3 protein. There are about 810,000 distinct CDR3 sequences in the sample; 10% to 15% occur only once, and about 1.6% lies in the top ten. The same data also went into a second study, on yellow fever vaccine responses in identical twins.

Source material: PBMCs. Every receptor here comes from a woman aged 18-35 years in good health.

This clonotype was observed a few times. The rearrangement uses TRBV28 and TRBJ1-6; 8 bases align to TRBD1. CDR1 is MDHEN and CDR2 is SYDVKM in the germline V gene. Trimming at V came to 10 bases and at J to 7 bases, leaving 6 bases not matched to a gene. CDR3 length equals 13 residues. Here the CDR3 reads CATRYRGNSPLHF. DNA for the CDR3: TGTGCCACCAGATACAGGGGGAATTCACCCCTCCACTTT.

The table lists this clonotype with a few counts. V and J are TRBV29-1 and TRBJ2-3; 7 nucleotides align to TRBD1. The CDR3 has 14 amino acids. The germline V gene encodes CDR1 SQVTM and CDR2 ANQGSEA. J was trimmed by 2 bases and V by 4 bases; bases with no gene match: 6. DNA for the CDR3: TGCAGCGTTGTACAGGGGATTCCCACAGATACGCAGTATTTT. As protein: CSVVQGIPTDTQYF.

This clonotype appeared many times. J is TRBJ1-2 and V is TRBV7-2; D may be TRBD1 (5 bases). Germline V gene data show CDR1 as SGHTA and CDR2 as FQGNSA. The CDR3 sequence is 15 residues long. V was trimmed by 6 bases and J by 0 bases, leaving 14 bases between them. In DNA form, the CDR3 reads TGTGCCAGCAGAGACCGTCCGGGGCCTAACTATGGCTACACCTTC. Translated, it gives CASRDRPGPNYGYTF.

The CDR3 sequence: CASRGGQGKTDTQYF. CDR3 coding DNA: TGTGCCAGCAGGGGGGGACAGGGAAAAACAGATACGCAGTATTTT. V is TRBV12-3 or TRBV12-4 and J is TRBJ2-3; 9 bases align to TRBD1. The V segment lost 6 bases and the J segment 3 bases; nucleotides outside the gene matches: 7. The CDR3 consists of 15 residues.

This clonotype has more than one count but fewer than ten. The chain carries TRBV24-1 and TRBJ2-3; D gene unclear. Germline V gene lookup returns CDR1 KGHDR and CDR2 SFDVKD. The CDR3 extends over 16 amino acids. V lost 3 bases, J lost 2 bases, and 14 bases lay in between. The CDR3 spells CATSDRVPHNTDTQYF. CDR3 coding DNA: TGTGCCACCAGTGATCGGGTCCCCCACAACACAGATACGCAGTATTTT.

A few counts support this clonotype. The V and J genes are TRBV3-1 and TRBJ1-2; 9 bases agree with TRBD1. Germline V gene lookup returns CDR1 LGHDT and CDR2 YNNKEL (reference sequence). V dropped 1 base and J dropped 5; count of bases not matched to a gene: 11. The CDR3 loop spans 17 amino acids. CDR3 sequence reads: CASSQGAATGGQYGYTF. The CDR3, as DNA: TGTGCCAGCAGCCAAGGGGCCGCGACAGGGGGACAATATGGCTACACCTTC.

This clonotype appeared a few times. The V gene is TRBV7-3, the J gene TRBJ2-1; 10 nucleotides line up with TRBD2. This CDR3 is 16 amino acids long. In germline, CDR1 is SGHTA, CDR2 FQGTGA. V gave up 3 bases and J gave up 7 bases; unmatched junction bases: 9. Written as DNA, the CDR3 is TGTGCCAGCAGCTTCGGGCTAGCGGGGGTAAGGAATGAGCAGTTCTTC. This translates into CASSFGLAGVRNEQFF.

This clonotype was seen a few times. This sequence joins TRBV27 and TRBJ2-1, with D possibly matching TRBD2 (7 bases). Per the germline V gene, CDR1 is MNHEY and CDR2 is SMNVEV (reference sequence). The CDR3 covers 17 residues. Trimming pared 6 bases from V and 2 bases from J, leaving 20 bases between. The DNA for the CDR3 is TGTGCCAGCAGACTCAACGGGGGGCAGAGGACCTACAATGAGCAGTTCTTC. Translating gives CASRLNGGQRTYNEQFF.

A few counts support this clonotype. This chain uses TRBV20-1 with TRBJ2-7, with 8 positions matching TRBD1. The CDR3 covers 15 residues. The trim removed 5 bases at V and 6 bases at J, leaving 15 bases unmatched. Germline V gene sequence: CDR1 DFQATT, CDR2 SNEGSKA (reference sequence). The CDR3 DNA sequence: TGCAGTGCTCATCCCCCGACAGGGGTCAGGGGCGAGCAGTACGTC. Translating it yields CSAHPPTGVRGEQYV.

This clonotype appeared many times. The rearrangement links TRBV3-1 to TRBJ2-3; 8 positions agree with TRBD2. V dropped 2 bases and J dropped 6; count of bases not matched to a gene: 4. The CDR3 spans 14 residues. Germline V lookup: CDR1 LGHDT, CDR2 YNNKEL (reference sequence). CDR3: CASSQRRLADTQYF. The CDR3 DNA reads TGTGCCAGCAGCCAAAGGCGACTAGCGGATACGCAGTATTTT.

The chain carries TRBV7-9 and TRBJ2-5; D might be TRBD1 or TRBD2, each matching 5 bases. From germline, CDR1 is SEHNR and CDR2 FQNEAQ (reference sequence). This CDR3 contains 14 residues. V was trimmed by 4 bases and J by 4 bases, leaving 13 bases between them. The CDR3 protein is CASSSNNGGETQYF. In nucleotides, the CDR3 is TGTGCCAGCAGCTCGAATAATGGGGGAGAGACCCAGTACTTC.

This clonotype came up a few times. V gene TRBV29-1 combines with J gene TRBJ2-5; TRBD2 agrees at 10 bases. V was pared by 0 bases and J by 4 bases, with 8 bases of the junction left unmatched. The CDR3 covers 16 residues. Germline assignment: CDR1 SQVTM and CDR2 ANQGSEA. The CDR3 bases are TGCAGCGTTGAAGATCCAGAGCGGGGGGGCCGAGAGACCCAGTACTTC. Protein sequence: CSVEDPERGGRETQYF.

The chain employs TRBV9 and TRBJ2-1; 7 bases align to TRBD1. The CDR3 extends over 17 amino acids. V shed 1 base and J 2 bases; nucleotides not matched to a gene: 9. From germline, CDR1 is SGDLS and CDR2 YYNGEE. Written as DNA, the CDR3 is TGTGCCAGCAGCGTATCCTCCGGGACAGAGACCTACAATGAGCAGTTCTTC. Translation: CASSVSSGTETYNEQFF.

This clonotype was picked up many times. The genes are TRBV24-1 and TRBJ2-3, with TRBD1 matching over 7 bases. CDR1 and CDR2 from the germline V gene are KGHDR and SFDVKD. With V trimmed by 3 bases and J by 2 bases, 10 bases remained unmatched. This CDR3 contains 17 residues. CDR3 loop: CATSDPRAGGITDTQYF. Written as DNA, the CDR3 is TGTGCCACCAGTGATCCCCGGGCAGGGGGTATCACAGATACGCAGTATTTT.

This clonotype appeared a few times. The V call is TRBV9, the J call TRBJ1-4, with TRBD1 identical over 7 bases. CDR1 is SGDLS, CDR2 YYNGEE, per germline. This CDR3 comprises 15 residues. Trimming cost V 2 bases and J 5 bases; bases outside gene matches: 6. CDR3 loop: CASSVHRDRNEKLFF. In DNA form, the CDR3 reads TGTGCCAGCAGCGTCCACCGGGACAGAAATGAAAAACTGTTTTTT.